The 25 T cell receptor beta chains below come from one sample, sequenced in a study of glioma-infiltrating T cells after dendritic cell vaccination. Sequenced by immunoSEQ multiplex PCR; TCRdb stores in-frame clones only, minus some. The sample holds some 91,000 clones, roughly four fifths seen once. Noted time point: after dendritic cell vaccination, including at tumor progression/relapse. Here the sequenced sample was blood, taken after dendritic cell vaccination. These receptors were taken from a human donor with glioblastoma.

The V call is TRBV19, the J call TRBJ1-5, with 10 bases fitting TRBD1. Germline assignment: CDR1 LNHDA and CDR2 SQIVND (reference sequence). After removal of 8 bases from V and 6 bases from J, the junction contained 7 bases not matched to a gene. CDR3 size: 14 residues. This chain's CDR3 is CASGQTGGGQPQHF. DNA of the CDR3: TGTGCCAGTGGACAGACAGGGGGCGGTCAGCCCCAGCATTTT.

The chain joins TRBV2 to TRBJ1-1, with TRBD1 identical over 9 bases. V shed 4 bases and J 4 bases; nucleotides not matched to a gene: 4. CDR1 is SNHLY and CDR2 is FYNNEI in the germline V gene. This CDR3 region has 14 residues. As DNA, the CDR3 is TGTGCCAGCAGTGTTGACAGGGGGGCCACTGAAGCTTTCTTT. Translation: CASSVDRGATEAFF.

Comment on this clone: One end of the junction fails to match germline, which may point to a read error. This rearrangement joins TRBV2 to TRBJ2-2; 11 bases align to TRBD1. Per the germline V gene, CDR1 is SNHLY and CDR2 is FYNNEI. The CDR3 loop spans 15 amino acids. CDR3 protein: CASSEGTGGTGELFF. The CDR3 DNA follows: TGTGCCAGCAGCGAAGGGACAGGGGGCACCGGGGAGCTGTTTTTT.

There are a few counts of this clone. This chain joins TRBV6-5 and TRBJ1-6; 10 nucleotides line up with TRBD1. The germline CDR1 and CDR2 sequences are MNHEY and SVGAGI. CDR3 length equals 14 residues. The V and J ends lost 6 bases and 9 bases, in that order; junction bases with no gene match: 5. CDR3 coding DNA: TGTGCCAGCAGCGGGACAGGGGTTCTTTCACCCCTCCACTTT. Translating it yields CASSGTGVLSPLHF.

The chain carries TRBV9 and TRBJ1-1, with 7 bases aligning to TRBD1. The CDR3 is made up of 16 amino acids. J gave up 1 base and V 4 bases, and 10 bases lay outside the gene matches. Germline V gene sequence: CDR1 SGDLS, CDR2 YYNGEE. The CDR3 nucleotides read TGTGCCAGCAGCTCACGAACCGGGACAGCGAACACTGAAGCTTTCTTT. Protein sequence: CASSSRTGTANTEAFF.

The chain links TRBV15 to TRBJ1-1; D might be TRBD1 (5 bases). V lost 1 base and J lost 5, with 17 bases in between. The CDR3 sequence is 16 residues long. Germline V lookup: CDR1 LNHNV, CDR2 YYDKDF (reference sequence). CDR3 nucleotide sequence: TGTGCCACCAGCAGAGGCGGTTGGGGGGTAGAAACTGAAGCTTTCTTT. It is translated as CATSRGGWGVETEAFF.

CDR3 DNA: TGTGCCAGTAGTATCCACTACGGGACAGGGAACACTGAAGCTTTCTTT. Its protein product is CASSIHYGTGNTEAFF. V usage is TRBV19 and J usage is TRBJ1-1; 8 nucleotides agree with TRBD1. V shed 3 bases and J 1 base; nucleotides not matched to a gene: 7. Germline assignment: CDR1 LNHDA and CDR2 SQIVND (reference sequence). The CDR3 extends over 16 amino acids.

CDR3 amino acids: CASSLVAGGSTDTQYF. DNA for the CDR3: TGTGCCAGCAGCTTAGTTGCGGGGGGGAGCACAGATACGCAGTATTTT. The V and J genes are TRBV7-8 and TRBJ2-3; 9 nucleotides agree with TRBD2. CDR1 and CDR2 (germline): SGHVS, FQNEAQ. Trimming took 1 base from V and 0 from J; bases not matched to a gene: 2. The CDR3 has 16 amino acids.

The chain recombines TRBV7-9 with TRBJ1-2; D perhaps matches TRBD1 (5 bases). The CDR3 loop spans 15 amino acids. V dropped 3 bases and J dropped 4 bases, with 15 bases sitting between them. CDR1 and CDR2 from the germline V gene are SEHNR and FQNEAQ (reference sequence). CDR3 in amino acids: CASSFSGTSFYGYTF. In nucleotides, the CDR3 is TGTGCCAGCAGCTTCAGCGGGACGTCTTTCTATGGCTACACCTTC.

The V and J genes are TRBV6-6 and TRBJ2-7; D gene ambiguous. The CDR3 is made up of 13 amino acids. V lost 2 bases and J lost 1, with 6 bases in between. Germline lookup yields CDR1 MNHNY and CDR2 SVGAGI (reference sequence). The CDR3: CASSYPGSYEQYV. Here the CDR3 DNA reads TGTGCCAGCAGTTACCCGGGTTCCTACGAGCAGTACGTC.

This clone was seen more than once but under ten times. This chain joins TRBV5-8 and TRBJ1-2, with unresolved D. CDR1 SGHTS and CDR2 YDEGEE come from the germline V gene. The ends were cut back, 0 bases at V and 0 bases at J, with 6 bases in the middle. There are 14 residues in the CDR3. CDR3 loop: CASSLDGANYGYTF. DNA of the CDR3: TGTGCCAGCAGCTTGGACGGAGCTAACTATGGCTACACCTTC.

The table lists this clone with a count of one. The V call is TRBV2, the J call TRBJ1-5, with D perhaps TRBD1 (5 bases). The CDR3 totals 14 residues. Trimming took off 1 base at V and 6 bases at J, with 10 bases between the two ends. Germline V gene lookup returns CDR1 SNHLY and CDR2 FYNNEI. The CDR3 protein is CASSEVGRGQPQHF. In nucleotides, the CDR3 is TGTGCCAGCAGTGAAGTGGGTAGGGGTCAGCCCCAGCATTTT.

The rearrangement uses TRBV5-1 and TRBJ1-1; D remains ambiguous. This CDR3 is 13 amino acids long. V was shortened by 4 bases and J by 4 bases, with 11 bases between the two germline ends. Germline V gene lookup returns CDR1 SGHRS and CDR2 YFSETQ. The CDR3 DNA reads as TGCGCCAGCAGCCCCGCGGAGTCCACTGAAGCTTTCTTT. It is translated as CASSPAESTEAFF.

The chain uses TRBV6-1 and TRBJ2-1; 7 positions match TRBD2. There are 14 residues in the CDR3. Trimming cost V 5 bases and J 12 bases; bases outside gene matches: 13. Germline V gene data show CDR1 as MNHNS and CDR2 as SASEGT. The CDR3 coding sequence is TGTGCCAGCAGTTTGGGGGAGGGCCTGTATTGGCAGTTCTTC. It encodes CASSLGEGLYWQFF.

The V call is TRBV19, the J call TRBJ2-3, with 10 bases fitting TRBD2. Germline loops: CDR1 LNHDA, CDR2 SQIVND (reference sequence). V was pared by 1 base and J by 1 base, with 2 bases of the junction left unmatched. The CDR3 totals 16 residues. CDR3 protein: CASSIVTSGGTDTQYF. The CDR3 DNA reads as TGTGCCAGTAGTATAGTAACTAGCGGGGGCACAGATACGCAGTATTTT. Together with reference TRBV19 and TRBJ2-3, the CDR3 gives the full variable domain: DGGITQSPKYLFRKEGQNVTLSCEQNLNHDAMYWYRQDPGQGLRLIYYSQIVNDFQKGDIAEGYSVSREKKESFPLTVTSAQKNPTAFYLCASSIVTSGGTDTQYFGPGTRLTVL.

The chain joins TRBV19 to TRBJ2-1, with D possibly matching TRBD1 (5 bases). The CDR3 sequence is 16 residues long. The germline V gene has CDR1 LNHDA and CDR2 SQIVND (reference sequence). The ends were cut back, 4 bases at V and 0 bases at J, with 13 bases in the middle. The CDR3 sequence: CASSTPRGSSYNEQFF. The CDR3 region has the DNA TGTGCCAGTAGTACCCCTAGGGGAAGCTCCTACAATGAGCAGTTCTTC.

This clone was found once. This chain joins TRBV6-1 and TRBJ2-7; the D gene is possibly TRBD2 (5 bases). In germline, CDR1 is MNHNS, CDR2 SASEGT. V was shortened by 5 bases and J by 7 bases, with 12 bases between the two germline ends. This CDR3 has 12 residues. CDR3 coding DNA: TGTGCCAGCAGTAACCCCCGCGGGGAGCAGTACGTC. This sequence encodes CASSNPRGEQYV.

The chain has TRBV2 and TRBJ2-6; 9 positions agree with TRBD1. This CDR3 has 14 amino acids. Germline-derived CDR1 and CDR2 are SNHLY and FYNNEI. With V trimmed by 11 bases and J by 2 bases, 4 bases remained unmatched. CDR3 nucleotide sequence: TGTGCCGGGGACAGGGTTGCTGGGGCCAACGTCCTGACTTTC. It is translated as CAGDRVAGANVLTF.

This chain uses TRBV25-1 with TRBJ2-4; 7 bases align to TRBD1. The CDR3 extends over 14 amino acids. The J segment lost 8 bases and the V segment lost 4 bases, leaving 8 bases of the junction unmatched. Germline V gene lookup returns CDR1 MGHDK and CDR2 SYGVNS. CDR3 amino acids: CASSVYGQGDIQYF. In DNA form, the CDR3 reads TGTGCCAGCAGTGTCTATGGGCAGGGGGACATTCAGTACTTC.

The V gene is TRBV18, the J gene TRBJ2-3; a weak D match, TRBD2 (6 bases). The germline V and J ends were trimmed by 6 bases and 2 bases, with 15 bases remaining between them. The CDR3 totals 15 residues. The germline CDR1 and CDR2 sequences are KGHSH and LQKENI. CDR3 protein: CASSEHSGFTDTQYF. CDR3 DNA sequence: TGTGCCAGCTCCGAACATAGCGGATTCACAGATACGCAGTATTTT.

The V and J genes are TRBV5-1 and TRBJ1-1; D is possibly TRBD1 (6 bases). This CDR3 spans 18 amino acids. CDR1 and CDR2 (germline): SGHRS, YFSETQ. The germline V and J ends were trimmed by 6 bases and 3 bases, with 27 bases remaining between them. The CDR3 here is CASKKGPPRQAADTEAFF. CDR3 bases: TGCGCCAGCAAAAAAGGACCGCCCAGACAGGCCGCGGACACTGAAGCTTTCTTT.

Only a few counts were recorded for this clone. The chain employs TRBV5-1 and TRBJ2-7; TRBD2 aligns across 7 bases. From germline, CDR1 is SGHRS and CDR2 YFSETQ. The CDR3 is 16 residues long. V gave up 3 bases and J gave up 0 bases; unmatched junction bases: 9. The CDR3 sequence is CASSSTRRTSSYEQYF. In DNA form, the CDR3 reads TGCGCCAGCAGCTCCACCCGACGGACTAGCTCCTACGAGCAGTACTTC.

The rearrangement links TRBV6-1 to TRBJ2-2, with D possibly matching TRBD1 (6 bases). V lost 3 bases and J lost 2, with 7 bases in between. The CDR3 covers 14 residues. The germline gives CDR1 MNHNS, CDR2 SASEGT. The CDR3 sequence: CASSEDRNTGELFF. CDR3 coding DNA: TGTGCCAGCAGTGAGGACAGAAACACCGGGGAGCTGTTTTTT.

This clone was detected only once. This chain joins TRBV6-5 and TRBJ1-5, with D possibly being TRBD1 (5 bases). CDR3 length: 15 residues. The V end was cut by 2 bases, the J end by 2 bases, with 10 bases between. Germline V lookup: CDR1 MNHEY, CDR2 SVGAGI. Here the CDR3 DNA reads TGTGCCAGCAGTTACACGGGGGATGGCAATCAGCCCCAGCATTTT. Its protein product is CASSYTGDGNQPQHF.

This chain connects TRBV7-3 to TRBJ2-1, with TRBD2 matching over 13 bases. CDR1 and CDR2 from the germline V gene are SGHTA and FQGTGA. The J segment lost 9 bases and the V segment lost 5 bases, leaving 10 bases of the junction unmatched. The CDR3 contains 16 residues. CDR3 DNA sequence: TGTGCCAGCAGCCCCTACACTAGCGGGAGGGCCGCTGAGCAGTTCTTC. Translated, it gives CASSPYTSGRAAEQFF.